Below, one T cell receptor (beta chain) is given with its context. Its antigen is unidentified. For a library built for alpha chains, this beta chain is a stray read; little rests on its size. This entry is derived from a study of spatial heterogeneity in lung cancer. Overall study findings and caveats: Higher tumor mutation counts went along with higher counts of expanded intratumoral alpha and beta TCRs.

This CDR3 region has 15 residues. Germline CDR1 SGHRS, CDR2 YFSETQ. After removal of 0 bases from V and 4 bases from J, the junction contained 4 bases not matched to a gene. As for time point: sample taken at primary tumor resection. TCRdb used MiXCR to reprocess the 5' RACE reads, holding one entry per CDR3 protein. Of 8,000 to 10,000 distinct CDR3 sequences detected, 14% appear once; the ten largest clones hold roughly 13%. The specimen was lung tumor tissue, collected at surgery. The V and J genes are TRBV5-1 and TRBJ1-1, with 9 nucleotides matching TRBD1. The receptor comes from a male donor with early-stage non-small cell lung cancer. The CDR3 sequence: CASSLEGTGTTEAFF. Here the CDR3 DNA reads TGCGCCAGCAGCTTGGAGGGGACAGGGACCACTGAAGCTTTCTTT.